One sample yielded the 8 T cell receptor beta chains listed below, sequenced in a study of cytomegalovirus exposure and HLA in healthy donors (dated by TCRdb to about 2017). The library came from the immunoSEQ multiplex PCR assay. The table comes from immuneACCESS by way of TCRdb, which keeps in-frame sequences with V and J called. Part of the clones is missing from these tables; in studies checked, under half for an unresolved V gene and the rest for unknown reasons. For this sample there are approximately 150,000 clones; approximately 86% appear just once. The top ten clonotypes cover 2% to 2.5% of the sample. The material sequenced was PBMCs. The origin of the receptors is a man aged 30 to 45 in good health and CMV-seropositive.

DNA for the CDR3: TGTGCCAGCAGCCTACACACAGGGGAGTACGAGCAGTACTTC. Amino acid sequence: CASSLHTGEYEQYF. V usage is TRBV6-5 and J usage is TRBJ2-7; 7 positions match TRBD1. V shed 6 bases, J shed 4 bases, and the junction held 9 bases outside the gene matches. Germline V lookup: CDR1 MNHEY, CDR2 SVGAGI. The CDR3 totals 14 residues.

V is TRBV11-3 and J is TRBJ2-3; D perhaps matches TRBD1 (5 bases). Germline assignment: CDR1 SGHNT and CDR2 YENEEA. Trimming took off 0 bases at V and 3 bases at J, with 10 bases between the two ends. The CDR3 contains 15 residues. For the CDR3, the DNA is TGTGCCAGCAGCTTAGATGGAAGGGGAACAGATACGCAGTATTTT. Translated, it gives CASSLDGRGTDTQYF. The full variable domain, completed using reference TRBV11-3 and TRBJ2-3, is EAGVVQSPRYKIIEKKQPVAFWCNPISGHNTLYWYLQNLGQGPELLIRYENEEAVDDSQLPKDRFSAERLKGVDSTLKIQPAELGDSAVYLCASSLDGRGTDTQYFGPGTRLTVL.

The chain couples TRBV6-4 to TRBJ2-5; 8 nucleotides match TRBD1. Looked up from germline, CDR1 is MRHNA and CDR2 is SNTAGT. V lost 0 bases to trimming and J lost 2 bases; unmatched junction nucleotides: 8. There are 17 residues in the CDR3. The CDR3 here is CASSDSDSGGLQETQYF. CDR3 coding DNA: TGTGCCAGCAGTGACTCTGACTCAGGGGGCCTACAAGAGACCCAGTACTTC.

This chain uses TRBV6-1 with TRBJ2-5; TRBD1 matches at 11 bases. With 3 bases clipped from V and 7 bases from J, the junction kept 1 base outside the gene matches. CDR1 is MNHNS and CDR2 is SASEGT in the germline V gene. The CDR3 spans 13 residues. The CDR3: CASSEGQGVTQYF. In DNA, the CDR3 is TGTGCCAGCAGTGAGGGACAGGGGGTGACCCAGTACTTC.

This clone was seen only once. V is TRBV18 and J is TRBJ2-2; TRBD1 aligns across 9 bases. The CDR3 has 17 amino acids. From germline, CDR1 is KGHSH and CDR2 LQKENI. Germline trimming cut 0 bases from V and 5 bases from J; bases unmatched to any gene: 7. The CDR3 nucleotides are TGTGCCAGCTCACCACCTTTACAGGGGGCGCGAACCGGGGAGCTGTTTTTT. This encodes CASSPPLQGARTGELFF.

CDR3 sequence: CASSSGVSNYGYTF. CDR3 bases: TGCGCCAGCAGCTCAGGGGTTTCCAACTATGGCTACACCTTC. This sequence joins TRBV5-1 and TRBJ1-2, with TRBD1 as a possible D gene (6 bases). CDR3 length: 14 amino acids. Deletions cut 3 bases from V and 2 bases from J, with 11 bases between. Germline CDR1 is SGHRS and CDR2 is YFSETQ.

The chain uses TRBV19 and TRBJ1-5; tentatively, D is TRBD1 (6 bases). Trimming took off 3 bases at V and 5 bases at J, with 14 bases between the two ends. The CDR3 is 15 residues long. Germline CDR1 reads LNHDA; CDR2 reads SQIVND (reference sequence). The CDR3 is CASSILTGKHQPQHF. The CDR3, as DNA: TGTGCCAGTAGTATCCTTACAGGGAAACATCAGCCCCAGCATTTT.

The chain has TRBV4-3 and TRBJ1-1; 9 nucleotides match TRBD1. V dropped 3 bases and J dropped 1; count of bases not matched to a gene: 3. CDR3 length: 15 residues. Germline CDR1 reads LGHNA; CDR2 reads YSLEER. CDR3 nucleotide sequence: TGCGCCAGCAGCCACTGGGACAGGGAGAACACTGAAGCTTTCTTT. This sequence encodes CASSHWDRENTEAFF.